This TCR beta chain stems from a study of human T cells and chemical hapten exposure. Time point denoted: patch test 1, 2 weeks after DPC sensitization. Described treatment: therapeutic diphenylcyclopropenone sensitization with weekly scalp DPC. One entry per CDR3 protein results from TCRdb running MiXCR on the RACE reads. The sample includes 85,000 to 100,000 distinct CDR3 sequences, under 15% of them seen just once. Germline lookup yields CDR1 MDHEN and CDR2 SYDVKM. The CDR3 contains 15 residues. V shed 3 bases, J shed 3 bases, and the junction held 7 bases outside the gene matches. This clonotype was counted a few times.

Specimen: whole blood, collected in connection with sensitization to the hapten diphenylcyclopropenone (DPC). This chain links TRBV28 with TRBJ1-1; 7 bases match TRBD1. The source of this sequence is a woman in her thirties or forties with alopecia areata. Some clones in this sample may be carry-over from other donors' samples. The CDR3 DNA sequence: TGTGCCAGCAGTTTTGGTCAGAGGGGGCACACTGAAGCTTTCTTT. It translates to CASSFGQRGHTEAFF.